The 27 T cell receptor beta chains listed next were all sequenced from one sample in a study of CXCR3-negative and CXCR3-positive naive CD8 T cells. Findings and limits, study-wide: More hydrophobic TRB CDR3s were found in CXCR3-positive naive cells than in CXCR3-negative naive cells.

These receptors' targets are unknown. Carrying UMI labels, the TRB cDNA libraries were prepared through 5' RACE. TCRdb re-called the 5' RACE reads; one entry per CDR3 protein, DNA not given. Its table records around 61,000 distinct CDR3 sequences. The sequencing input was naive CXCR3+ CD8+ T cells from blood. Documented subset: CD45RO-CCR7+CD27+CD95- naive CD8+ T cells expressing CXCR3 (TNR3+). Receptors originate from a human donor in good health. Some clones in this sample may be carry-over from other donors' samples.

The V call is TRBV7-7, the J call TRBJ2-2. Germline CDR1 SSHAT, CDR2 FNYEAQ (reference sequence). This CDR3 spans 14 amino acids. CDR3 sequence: CASSLVANTGELFF.

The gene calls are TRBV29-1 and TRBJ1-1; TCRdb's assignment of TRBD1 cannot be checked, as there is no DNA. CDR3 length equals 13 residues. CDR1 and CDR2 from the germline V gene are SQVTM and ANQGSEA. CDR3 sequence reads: CSVAGGLNTEAFF.

CDR3 sequence: CSATRTEDAEAFF. The chain uses TRBV29-1 and TRBJ1-1. This CDR3 is 13 amino acids long. Germline CDR1 and CDR2: SQVTM and ANQGSEA.

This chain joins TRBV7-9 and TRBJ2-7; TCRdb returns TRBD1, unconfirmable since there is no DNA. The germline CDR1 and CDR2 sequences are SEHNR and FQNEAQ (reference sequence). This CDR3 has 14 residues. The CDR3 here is CTSSLGGSYYEQYF.

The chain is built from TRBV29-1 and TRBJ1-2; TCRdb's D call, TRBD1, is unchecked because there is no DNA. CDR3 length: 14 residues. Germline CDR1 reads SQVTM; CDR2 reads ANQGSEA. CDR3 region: CSVEADRGYYGYTF.

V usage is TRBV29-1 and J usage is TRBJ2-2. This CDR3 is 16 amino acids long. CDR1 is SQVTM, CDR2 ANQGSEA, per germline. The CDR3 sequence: CSVALGNRRLTGELFF.

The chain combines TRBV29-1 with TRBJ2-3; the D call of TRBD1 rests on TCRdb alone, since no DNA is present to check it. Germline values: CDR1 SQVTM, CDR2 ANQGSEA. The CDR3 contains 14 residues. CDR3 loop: CSVGQGVGTDTQYF.

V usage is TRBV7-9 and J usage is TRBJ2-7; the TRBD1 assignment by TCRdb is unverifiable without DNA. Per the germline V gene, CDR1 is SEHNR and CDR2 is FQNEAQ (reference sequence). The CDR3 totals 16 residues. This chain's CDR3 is CASSFTYGTGSYEQYF.

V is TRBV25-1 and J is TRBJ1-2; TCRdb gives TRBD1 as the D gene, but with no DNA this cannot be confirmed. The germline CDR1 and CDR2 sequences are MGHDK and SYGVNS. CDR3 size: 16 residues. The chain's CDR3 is CASSEYKTGPNYGYTF.

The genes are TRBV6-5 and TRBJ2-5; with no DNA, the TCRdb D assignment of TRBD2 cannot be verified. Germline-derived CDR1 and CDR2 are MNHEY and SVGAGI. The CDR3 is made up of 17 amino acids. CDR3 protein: CASSSGLAGGYQETQYF.

CDR3 residues: CASKEVGDEQFF. The chain carries TRBV6-6 and TRBJ2-1; TCRdb gives TRBD1 as the D gene, but with no DNA this cannot be confirmed. Per germline, CDR1 MNHNY and CDR2 SVGAGI (reference sequence). The CDR3 runs 12 residues.

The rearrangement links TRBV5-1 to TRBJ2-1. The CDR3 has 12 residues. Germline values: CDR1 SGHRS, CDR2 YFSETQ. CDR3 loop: CASSLARNEQFF.

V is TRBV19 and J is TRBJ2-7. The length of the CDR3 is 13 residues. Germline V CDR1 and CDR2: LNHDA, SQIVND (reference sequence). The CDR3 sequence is CASSIQVYYEQYF.

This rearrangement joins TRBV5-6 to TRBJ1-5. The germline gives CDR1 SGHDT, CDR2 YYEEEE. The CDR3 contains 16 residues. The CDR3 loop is CASSLAASYSNQPQHF.

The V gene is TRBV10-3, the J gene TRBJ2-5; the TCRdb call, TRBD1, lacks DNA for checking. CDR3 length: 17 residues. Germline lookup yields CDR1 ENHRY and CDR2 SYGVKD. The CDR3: CAMDIHRFGREKETQYF.

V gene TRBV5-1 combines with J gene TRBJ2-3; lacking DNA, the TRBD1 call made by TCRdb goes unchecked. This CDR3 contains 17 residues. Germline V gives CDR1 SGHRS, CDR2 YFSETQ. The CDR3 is CASSSTNGAHLTDTQYF.

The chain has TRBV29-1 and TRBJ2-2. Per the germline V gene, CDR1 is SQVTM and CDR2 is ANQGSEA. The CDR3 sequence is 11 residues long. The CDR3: CSVGLAGELFF.

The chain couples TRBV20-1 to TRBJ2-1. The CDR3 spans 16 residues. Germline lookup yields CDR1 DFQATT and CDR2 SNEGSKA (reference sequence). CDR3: CSARADEGGSYNEQFF.

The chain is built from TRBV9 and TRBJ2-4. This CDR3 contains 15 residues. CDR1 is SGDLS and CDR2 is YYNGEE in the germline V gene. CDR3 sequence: CASSDRGLAKNIQYF.

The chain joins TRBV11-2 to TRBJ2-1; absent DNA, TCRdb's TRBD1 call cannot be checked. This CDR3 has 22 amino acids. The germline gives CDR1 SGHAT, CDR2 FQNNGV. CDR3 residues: CASSFDLAGGLTTPSRENEQFF.

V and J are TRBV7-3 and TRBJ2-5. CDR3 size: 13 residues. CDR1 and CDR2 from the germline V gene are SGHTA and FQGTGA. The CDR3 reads CASSRTDQETQYF.

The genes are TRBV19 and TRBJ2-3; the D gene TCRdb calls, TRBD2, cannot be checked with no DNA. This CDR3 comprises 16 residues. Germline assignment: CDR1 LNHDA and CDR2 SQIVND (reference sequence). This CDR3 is CASSIGAGGHTDTQYF.

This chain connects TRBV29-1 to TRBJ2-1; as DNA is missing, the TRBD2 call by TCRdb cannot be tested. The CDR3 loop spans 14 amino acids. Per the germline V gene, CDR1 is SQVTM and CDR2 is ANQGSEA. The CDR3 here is CSVDRGLAEKKQFF.

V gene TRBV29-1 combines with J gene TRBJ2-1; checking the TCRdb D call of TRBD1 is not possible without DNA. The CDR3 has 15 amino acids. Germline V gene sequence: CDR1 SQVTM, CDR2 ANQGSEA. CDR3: CSVVGGELSYNEQFF.

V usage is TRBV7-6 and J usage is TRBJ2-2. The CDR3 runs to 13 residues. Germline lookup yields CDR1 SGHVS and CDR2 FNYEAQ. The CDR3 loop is CASSSKNTGELFF.

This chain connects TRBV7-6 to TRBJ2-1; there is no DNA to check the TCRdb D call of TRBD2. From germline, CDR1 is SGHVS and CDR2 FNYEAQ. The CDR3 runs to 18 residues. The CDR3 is CASSYGTSGVTRGNEQFF.

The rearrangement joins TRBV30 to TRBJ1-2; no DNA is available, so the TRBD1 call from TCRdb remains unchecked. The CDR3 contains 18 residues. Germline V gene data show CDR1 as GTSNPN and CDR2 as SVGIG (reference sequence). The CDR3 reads CAWSEEPPRDRDNYGYTF.